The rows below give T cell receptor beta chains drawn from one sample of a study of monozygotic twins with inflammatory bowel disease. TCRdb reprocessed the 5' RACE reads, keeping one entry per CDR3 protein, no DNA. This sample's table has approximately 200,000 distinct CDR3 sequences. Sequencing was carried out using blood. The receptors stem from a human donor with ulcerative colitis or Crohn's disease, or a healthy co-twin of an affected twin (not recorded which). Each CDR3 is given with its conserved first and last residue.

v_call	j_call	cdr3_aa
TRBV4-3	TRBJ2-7	CASSQDYPGPRDGEQYF
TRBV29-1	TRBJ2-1	CSVGPLAGGPNEQFF
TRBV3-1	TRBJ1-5	CASSQYWPRYSNQPQHF
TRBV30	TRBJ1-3	CAWSGGTGNAGNTIYF
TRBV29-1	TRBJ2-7	CSVVTGSYEQYF
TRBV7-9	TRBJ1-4	CASSAGQGANEKLVF
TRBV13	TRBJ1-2	CASSFGLVINGYTF
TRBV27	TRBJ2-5	CASTSSAQETQYF
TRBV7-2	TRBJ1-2	CASSTGTGMGGYTF
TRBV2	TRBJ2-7	CASSTGDWEQCF
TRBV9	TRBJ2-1	CASSPRSSGSYNEQFF
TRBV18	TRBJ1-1	CASSTPPRGLYTEAFF
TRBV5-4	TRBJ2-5	CASGPDAQETQYF
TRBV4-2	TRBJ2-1	CASSQEARKSYNEQFF
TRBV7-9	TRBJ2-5	CASSFTSNQETQYF
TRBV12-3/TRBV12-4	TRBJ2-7	CASSLGLAVEYEQYF
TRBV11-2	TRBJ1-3	CASSRRTGGSSGNTIYF
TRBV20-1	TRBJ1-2	CSARVGTYGYTF
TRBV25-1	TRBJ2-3	CASSRLQGGLNTQYF
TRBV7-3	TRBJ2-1	CASSPGAQDEQFF
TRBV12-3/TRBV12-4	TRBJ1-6	CASTETGRANSPLHF
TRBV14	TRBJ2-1	CASSQDSGTSYNEQFF
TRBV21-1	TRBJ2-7	CASSKTEGGPHEQYF
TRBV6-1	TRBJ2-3	CASSPGSPWGDTQYF
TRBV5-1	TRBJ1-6	CASSVAASDNSPLHF
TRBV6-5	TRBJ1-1	CASSYSPGGNTEAFF
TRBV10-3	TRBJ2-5	CAIKVRETQETQYF
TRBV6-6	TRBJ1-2	CASSTGQGQFGYTF
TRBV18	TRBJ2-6	CASSLGTSGANVLTF
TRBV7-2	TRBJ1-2	CASSLIIGEYYGYTF
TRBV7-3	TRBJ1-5	CASIPSGTGALRSNQPQHF